This TCR beta chain was identified during a study of persistence of HIV-infected CD4 T cells. Whole-study findings and limits: TCRbeta richness was lower in CMV- and Gag-responding cells than in anti-CD3/anti-CD28-responding cells.

Notes on this clone: Its specificity is unknown.

Nonspecific anti-CD3/anti-CD28 bead stimulation represents the broad CD4+ T cell repertoire. Sorting selected CD4+ T cells upregulating both CD40 ligand and CD69. Germline V gives CDR1 PRHDT, CDR2 FYEKMQ (reference sequence). The junction had 3 bases not matched to a gene; V was cut back by 5 bases and J by 0 bases. There are 14 residues in the CDR3. The libraries were made with immunoSEQ version 4 in survey mode. Assay used: immunoSEQ multiplex PCR; TCRdb lists only in-frame clones, some missing. The table has 30,000 to 45,000 clones, over 80% seen once. The rearrangement joins TRBV13 to TRBJ1-1; TRBD1 aligns across 7 bases. The clonotype was recovered from an adult man with HIV who was CMV-seropositive. The sample was CD4+ T cells sorted from PBMCs after roughly 18-hour stimulation, taken from a patient who received antiretroviral therapy. The CDR3 is CASSPGTVNTEAFF. The CDR3 DNA reads as TGTGCCAGCAGCCCAGGGACAGTGAACACTGAAGCTTTCTTT.